What follows are 8 T cell receptor beta chains derived from one specimen sequenced in a study of blood T cell repertoires in COVID-19. This table comes from immunoSEQ multiplex PCR, and its TCRdb copy is limited to in-frame clones, with some not included. Of 250,000 to 300,000 clones detected, approximately 88% appear once; the ten largest clones hold 1.5% to 2%. Sequencing was done on a sample of PBMCs or T cells enriched from blood (not recorded which). Receptors were obtained from a woman aged 40 to 55 who had recovered from COVID-19.

CDR3 sequence reads: CASSQGAGRALGDTQYF. The CDR3 nucleotides read TGCGCCAGCAGCCAAGGCGCCGGGAGGGCCCTTGGAGATACGCAGTATTTT. The chain has TRBV4-3 and TRBJ2-3, with 8 bases that match TRBD2. Germline V gene data show CDR1 as LGHNA and CDR2 as YSLEER. Germline trimming cut 1 base from V and 5 bases from J; bases unmatched to any gene: 11. The CDR3 is made up of 17 amino acids.

The chain joins TRBV6-1 to TRBJ1-4, with D perhaps TRBD1 (5 bases). Germline V lookup: CDR1 MNHNS, CDR2 SASEGT. This CDR3 has 14 amino acids. Trimming pared 3 bases from V and 7 bases from J, leaving 12 bases between. The CDR3, as DNA: TGTGCCAGCAGTGATTCAGGGTTTGGTGAAAAACTGTTTTTT. Amino acid sequence: CASSDSGFGEKLFF.

The chain couples TRBV5-1 to TRBJ1-2; tentatively, D is TRBD1 (6 bases). Germline V CDR1 and CDR2: SGHRS, YFSETQ. Trimming removed 3 bases at V and 7 bases at J, with 16 bases between. CDR3 length equals 14 residues. This CDR3 reads CASSSDHTGTGYTF. The CDR3 DNA follows: TGCGCCAGCAGCTCTGATCACACAGGGACTGGCTACACCTTC.

The chain employs TRBV7-2 and TRBJ2-2, with D possibly TRBD1 on 8 matching bases. V gave up 3 bases and J gave up 7 bases, with 15 bases separating them. The CDR3 has 15 residues. The germline CDR1 and CDR2 sequences are SGHTA and FQGNSA. As DNA, the CDR3 is TGTGCCAGCAGCTTCCAAAGCGGGACAGGCGGGGAGCTGTTTTTT. Amino acids: CASSFQSGTGGELFF.

This chain connects TRBV30 to TRBJ2-1, with 8 bases matching TRBD1. V lost 0 bases to trimming and J lost 9 bases; unmatched junction nucleotides: 10. Germline lookup yields CDR1 GTSNPN and CDR2 SVGIG (reference sequence). The CDR3 contains 15 residues. The CDR3 coding sequence is TGTGCCTGGAGTGTAGGCCAGGGGGCGCCGGTTGAGCAGTTCTTC. Amino acid sequence: CAWSVGQGAPVEQFF.

The rearrangement links TRBV7-9 to TRBJ2-1, with 9 bases lining up with TRBD2. This CDR3 is 15 amino acids long. V dropped 6 bases and J dropped 7; count of bases not matched to a gene: 10. Germline CDR1 is SEHNR and CDR2 is FQNEAQ (reference sequence). DNA of the CDR3: TGTGCCAGCAGTTTGCGGGGGGGCCCTGAGAATGAGCAGTTCTTC. Its protein product is CASSLRGGPENEQFF.

The chain links TRBV4-1 to TRBJ2-7; a possible D gene is TRBD2 (6 bases). The CDR3 extends over 15 amino acids. Looked up from germline, CDR1 is MGHRA and CDR2 is YSYEKL. Trimming took off 1 base at V and 2 bases at J, with 12 bases between the two ends. CDR3 loop: CASSQGPGETYEQYF. Here the CDR3 DNA reads TGCGCCAGCAGCCAAGGGCCGGGGGAGACCTACGAGCAGTACTTC.

The J gene is TRBJ2-3, the V gene TRBV5-1; 15 bases are shared with TRBD2. V dropped 4 bases and J dropped 0; count of bases not matched to a gene: 6. The CDR3 totals 18 residues. Germline assignment: CDR1 SGHRS and CDR2 YFSETQ. The DNA of the CDR3 is TGCGCCAGCAGCACCGGGACTAGCGGGGGGATTAGCACAGATACGCAGTATTTT. Encoded protein: CASSTGTSGGISTDTQYF.